This T cell receptor beta chain was identified during a study of blood T cell repertoires in COVID-19. About the research overall: From the United States, Italy and Spain came samples of acute and convalescent COVID-19. Sources were T cells, B-cell-depleted T cells, or PBMCs; the material itself was cDNA or gDNA.

Seattle researchers signed up patients amid active infection and tracked them longitudinally. Clones were read by immunoSEQ multiplex PCR, and TCRdb kept only the in-frame ones, dropping some. The profile shows some 130,000 clones, more than 85% of them singletons. Per the germline V gene, CDR1 is SQVTM and CDR2 is ANQGSEA. There are 14 residues in the CDR3. Trimming cost V 7 bases and J 3 bases; bases outside gene matches: 10. The chain is built from TRBV29-1 and TRBJ1-2, with TRBD1 identical over 8 bases. Material for sequencing was peripheral blood. The sequence was obtained from a man aged 55 to 69 with COVID-19, enrolled during active disease. CDR3 sequence reads: CSAWTGRVDYGYTF. In nucleotides, the CDR3 is TGCAGCGCCTGGACAGGGAGAGTCGACTATGGCTACACCTTC.